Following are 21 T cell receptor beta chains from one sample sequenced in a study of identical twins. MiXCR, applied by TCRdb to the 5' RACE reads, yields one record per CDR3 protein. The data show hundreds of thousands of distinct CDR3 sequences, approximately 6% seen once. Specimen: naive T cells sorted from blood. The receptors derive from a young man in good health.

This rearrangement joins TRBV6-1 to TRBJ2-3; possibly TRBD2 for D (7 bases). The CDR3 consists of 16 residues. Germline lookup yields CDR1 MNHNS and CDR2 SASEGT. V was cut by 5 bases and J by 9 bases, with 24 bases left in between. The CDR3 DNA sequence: TGTGCCAGCAGTCCCGGGGCTGGCGGGGGCTCCCGGACGCAGTATTTT. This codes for CASSPGAGGGSRTQYF.

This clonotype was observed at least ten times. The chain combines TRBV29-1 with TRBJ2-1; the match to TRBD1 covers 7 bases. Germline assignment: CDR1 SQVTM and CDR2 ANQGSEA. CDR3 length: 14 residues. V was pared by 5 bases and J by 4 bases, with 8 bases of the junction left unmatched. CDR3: CSVIKGAGYNEQFF. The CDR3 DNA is TGCAGCGTTATAAAGGGGGCCGGATACAATGAGCAGTTCTTC.

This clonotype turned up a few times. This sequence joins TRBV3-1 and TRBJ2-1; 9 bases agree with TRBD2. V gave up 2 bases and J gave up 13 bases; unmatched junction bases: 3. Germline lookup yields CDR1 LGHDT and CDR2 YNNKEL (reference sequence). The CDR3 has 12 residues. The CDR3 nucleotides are TGTGCCAGCAGCCAAAGCGGGGGGTCCCAGTTCTTC. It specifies CASSQSGGSQFF.

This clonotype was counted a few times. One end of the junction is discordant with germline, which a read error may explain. CDR3 in amino acids: CASSLPLAGAYNEQFF. Here the CDR3 DNA reads TGTGCCAGCAGCTTACCTCTAGCGGGAGCCTATAATGAGCAGTTCTTC. The rearrangement joins TRBV5-5 to TRBJ2-1, with 10 bases that match TRBD2. Germline V CDR1 and CDR2: SGHKS, YYEKEE (reference sequence). The CDR3 totals 16 residues.

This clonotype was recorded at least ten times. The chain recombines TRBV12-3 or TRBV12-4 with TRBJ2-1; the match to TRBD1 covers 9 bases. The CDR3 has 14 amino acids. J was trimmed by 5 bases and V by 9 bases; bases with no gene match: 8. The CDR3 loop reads CASCRQGGHNEQFF. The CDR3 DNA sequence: TGTGCCAGTTGCCGACAGGGGGGTCACAATGAGCAGTTCTTC.

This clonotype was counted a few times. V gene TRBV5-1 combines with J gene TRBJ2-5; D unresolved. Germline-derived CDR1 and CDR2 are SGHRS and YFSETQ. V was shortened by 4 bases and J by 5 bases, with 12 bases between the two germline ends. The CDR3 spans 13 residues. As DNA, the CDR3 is TGCGCCAGCAGCCGAGTGGTAGGGGAGACCCAGTACTTC. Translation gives CASSRVVGETQYF.

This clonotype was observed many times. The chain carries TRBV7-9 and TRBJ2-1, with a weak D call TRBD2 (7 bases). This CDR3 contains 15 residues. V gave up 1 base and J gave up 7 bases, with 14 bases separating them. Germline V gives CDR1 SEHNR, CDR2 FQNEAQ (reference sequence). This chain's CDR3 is CASSLEEGGGNEQFF. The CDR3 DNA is TGTGCCAGCAGCTTAGAAGAGGGAGGGGGGAATGAGCAGTTCTTC.

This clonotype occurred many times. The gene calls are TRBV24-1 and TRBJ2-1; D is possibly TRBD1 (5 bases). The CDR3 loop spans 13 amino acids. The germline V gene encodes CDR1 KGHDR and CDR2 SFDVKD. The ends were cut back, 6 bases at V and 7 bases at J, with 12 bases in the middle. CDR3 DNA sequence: TGTGCCACCAGTCCAGGGATGGGGAATGAGCAGTTCTTC. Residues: CATSPGMGNEQFF.

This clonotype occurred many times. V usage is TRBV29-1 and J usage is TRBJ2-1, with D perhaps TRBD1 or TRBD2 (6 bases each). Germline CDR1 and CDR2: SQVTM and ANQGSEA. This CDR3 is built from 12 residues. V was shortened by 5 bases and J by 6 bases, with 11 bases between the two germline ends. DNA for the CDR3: TGCAGCGTTAACAGGGAGGTCAATGAGCAGTTCTTC. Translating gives CSVNREVNEQFF.

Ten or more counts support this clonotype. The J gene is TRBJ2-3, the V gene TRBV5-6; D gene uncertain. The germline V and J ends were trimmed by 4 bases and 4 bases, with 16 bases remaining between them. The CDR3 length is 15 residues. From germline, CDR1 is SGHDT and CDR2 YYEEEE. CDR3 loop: CASSNGVEDSDTQYF. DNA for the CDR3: TGTGCCAGCAGCAATGGGGTAGAGGATTCAGATACGCAGTATTTT. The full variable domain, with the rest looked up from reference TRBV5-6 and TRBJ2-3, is DAGVTQSPTHLIKTRGQQVTLRCSPKSGHDTVSWYQQALGQGPQFIFQYYEEEERQRGNFPDRFSGHQFPNYSSELNVNALLLGDSALYLCASSNGVEDSDTQYFGPGTRLTVL.

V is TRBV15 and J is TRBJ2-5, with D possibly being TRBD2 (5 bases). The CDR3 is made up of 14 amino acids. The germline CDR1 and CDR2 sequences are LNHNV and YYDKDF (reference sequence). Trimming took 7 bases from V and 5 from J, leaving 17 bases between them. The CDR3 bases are TGTGCCACCACCCGAGCCGGGTCGGGGGAGACCCAGTACTTC. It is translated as CATTRAGSGETQYF.

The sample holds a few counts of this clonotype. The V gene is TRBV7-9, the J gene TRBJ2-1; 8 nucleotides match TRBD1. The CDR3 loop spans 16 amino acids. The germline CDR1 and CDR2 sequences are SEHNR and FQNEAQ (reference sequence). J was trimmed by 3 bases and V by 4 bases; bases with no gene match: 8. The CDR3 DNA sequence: TGTGCCAGCAGCTCCACCACAGGGGGGCACTACAATGAGCAGTTCTTC. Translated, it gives CASSSTTGGHYNEQFF. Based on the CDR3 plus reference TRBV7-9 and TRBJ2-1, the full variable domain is DTGVSQNPRHKITKRGQNVTFRCDPISEHNRLYWYRQTLGQGPEFLTYFQNEAQLEKSRLLSDRFSAERPKGSFSTLEIQRTEQGDSAMYLCASSSTTGGHYNEQFFGPGTRLTVL.

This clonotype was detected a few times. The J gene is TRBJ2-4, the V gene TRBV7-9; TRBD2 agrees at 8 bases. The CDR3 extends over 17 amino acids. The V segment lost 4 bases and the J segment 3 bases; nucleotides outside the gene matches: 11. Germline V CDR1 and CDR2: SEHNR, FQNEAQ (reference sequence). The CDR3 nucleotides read TGTGCCAGCAGCTCCGCCCGGAGCGGGAGTGTCAAAAACATTCAGTACTTC. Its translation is CASSSARSGSVKNIQYF. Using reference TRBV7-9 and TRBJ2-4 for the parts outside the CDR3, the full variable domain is DTGVSQNPRHKITKRGQNVTFRCDPISEHNRLYWYRQTLGQGPEFLTYFQNEAQLEKSRLLSDRFSAERPKGSFSTLEIQRTEQGDSAMYLCASSSARSGSVKNIQYFGAGTRLSVL.

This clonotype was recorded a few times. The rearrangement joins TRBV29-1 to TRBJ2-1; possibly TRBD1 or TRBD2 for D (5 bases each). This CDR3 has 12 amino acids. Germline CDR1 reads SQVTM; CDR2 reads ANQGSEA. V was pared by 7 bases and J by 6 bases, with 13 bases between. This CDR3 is CSGDPGTNEQFF. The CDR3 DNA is TGCAGCGGTGACCCAGGGACCAATGAGCAGTTCTTC.

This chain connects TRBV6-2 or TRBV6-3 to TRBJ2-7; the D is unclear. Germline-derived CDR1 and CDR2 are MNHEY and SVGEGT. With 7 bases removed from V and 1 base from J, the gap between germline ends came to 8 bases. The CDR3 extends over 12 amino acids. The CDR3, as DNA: TGTGCCAGCATGAGTATTTCCTACGAGCAGTACTTC. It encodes CASMSISYEQYF.

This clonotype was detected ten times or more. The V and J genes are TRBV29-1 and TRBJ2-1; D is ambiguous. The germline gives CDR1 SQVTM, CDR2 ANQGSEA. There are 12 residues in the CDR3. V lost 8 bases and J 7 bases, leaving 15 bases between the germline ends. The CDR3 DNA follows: TGCAGCTCTAATCCGATAGGGAATGAGCAGTTCTTC. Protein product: CSSNPIGNEQFF.

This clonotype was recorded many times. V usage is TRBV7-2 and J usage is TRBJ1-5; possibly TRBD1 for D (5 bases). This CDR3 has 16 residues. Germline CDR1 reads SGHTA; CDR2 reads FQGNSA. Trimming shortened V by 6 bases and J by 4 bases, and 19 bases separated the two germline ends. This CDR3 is CASRKEAVGGNQPQHF. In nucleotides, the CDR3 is TGTGCCAGCAGGAAAGAGGCAGTTGGGGGAAATCAGCCCCAGCATTTT.

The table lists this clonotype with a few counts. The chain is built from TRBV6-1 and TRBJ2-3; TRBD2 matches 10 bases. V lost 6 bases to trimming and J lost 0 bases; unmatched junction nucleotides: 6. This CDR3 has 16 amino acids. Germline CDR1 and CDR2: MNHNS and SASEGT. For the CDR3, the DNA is TGTGCCAGCAGGCGCCCGGGACTAGCGAGCACAGATACGCAGTATTTT. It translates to CASRRPGLASTDTQYF.

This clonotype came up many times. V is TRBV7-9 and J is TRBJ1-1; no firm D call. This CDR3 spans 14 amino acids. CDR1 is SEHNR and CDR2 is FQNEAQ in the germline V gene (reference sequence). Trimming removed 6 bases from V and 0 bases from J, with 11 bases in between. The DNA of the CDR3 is TGTGCCAGCAGTCGTAACCCAGTGAACACTGAAGCTTTCTTT. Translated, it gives CASSRNPVNTEAFF. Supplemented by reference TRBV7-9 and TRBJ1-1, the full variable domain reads DTGVSQNPRHKITKRGQNVTFRCDPISEHNRLYWYRQTLGQGPEFLTYFQNEAQLEKSRLLSDRFSAERPKGSFSTLEIQRTEQGDSAMYLCASSRNPVNTEAFFGQGTRLTVV.

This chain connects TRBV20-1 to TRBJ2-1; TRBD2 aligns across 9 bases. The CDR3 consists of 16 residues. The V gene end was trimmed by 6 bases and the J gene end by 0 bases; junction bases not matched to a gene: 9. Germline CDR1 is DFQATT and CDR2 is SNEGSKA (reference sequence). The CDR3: CSAGTSSWSSYNEQFF. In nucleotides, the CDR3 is TGCAGTGCCGGGACTAGCAGTTGGAGCTCCTACAATGAGCAGTTCTTC.

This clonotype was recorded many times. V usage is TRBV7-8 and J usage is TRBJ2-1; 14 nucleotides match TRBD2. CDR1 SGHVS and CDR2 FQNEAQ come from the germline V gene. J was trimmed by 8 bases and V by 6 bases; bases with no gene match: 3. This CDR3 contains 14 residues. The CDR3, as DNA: TGTGCCAGCAGATGGGGACTAGCGGGAGATGAGCAGTTCTTC. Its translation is CASRWGLAGDEQFF.